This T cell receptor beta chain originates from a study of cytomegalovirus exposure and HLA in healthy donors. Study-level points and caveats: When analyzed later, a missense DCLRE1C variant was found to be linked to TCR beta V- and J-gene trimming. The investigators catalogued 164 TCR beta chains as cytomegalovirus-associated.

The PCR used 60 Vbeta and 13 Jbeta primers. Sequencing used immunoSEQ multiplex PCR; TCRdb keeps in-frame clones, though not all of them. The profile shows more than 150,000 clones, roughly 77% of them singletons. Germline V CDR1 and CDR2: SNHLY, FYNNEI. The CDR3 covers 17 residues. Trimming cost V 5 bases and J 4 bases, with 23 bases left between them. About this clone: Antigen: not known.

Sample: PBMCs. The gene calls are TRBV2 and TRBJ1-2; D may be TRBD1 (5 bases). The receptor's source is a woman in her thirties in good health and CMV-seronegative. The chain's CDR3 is CASSSGEGGAIGYGYTF. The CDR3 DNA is TGTGCCAGCAGTTCTGGGGAGGGTGGGGCGATAGGCTATGGCTACACCTTC.